This TCR beta chain was obtained from a study of blood T cell repertoires in COVID-19. At the level of the study: Samples came from the United States, Italy and Spain, spanning acute and convalescent COVID-19. Sources were T cells, B-cell-depleted T cells, or PBMCs; the material itself was cDNA or gDNA.

V dropped 8 bases and J dropped 6 bases, with 23 bases sitting between them. CDR1 is MNHEY and CDR2 is SMNVEV in the germline V gene (reference sequence). The CDR3 loop spans 15 amino acids. This clone was counted only a few times. Source study methods: The authors estimated nucleated cell counts from reference gene primer amplification. The table came from immunoSEQ multiplex PCR; TCRdb's copy has only in-frame clones and leaves some out. The V and J calls and the clone size are those of that table, but D and trimming were determined from the DNA. The table has under 100,000 clones, more than 75% seen once.

The J gene is TRBJ2-7, the V gene TRBV27, with a weak D call TRBD1 (7 bases). This TCR was sampled from a man in his forties with acute or convalescent COVID-19. The sequencing input was peripheral blood. The CDR3 loop reads CASYSFRGDHGEQYF. CDR3 coding DNA: TGTGCCAGCTACTCCTTCAGGGGGGACCACGGCGAGCAGTACTTC.